This is a list of T cell receptor beta chains from one sample in a study of blood T cell repertoires in COVID-19. Measured with immunoSEQ multiplex PCR; TCRdb has only the in-frame clones, and not every one. Of under 300,000 clones listed, about 80% are singletons. The sequencing input was PBMCs or T cells enriched from blood (not recorded which). Receptors originate from a man in his fifties or sixties who had recovered from COVID-19. Both conserved end residues are part of each CDR3. D genes are given only for firm matches. Only some rows state a clone size, as once, few, many or a class for expanded clones.

D	size	V	J	CDR3	DNA
TRBD2	few	TRBV28	TRBJ2-7	CASSLARGGYEQYF	TGTGCCAGCAGTTTGGCGCGCGGGGGCTACGAGCAGTACTTC
TRBD1	-	TRBV19	TRBJ2-3	CATTGGSTDTQYF	TGTGCCACAACAGGGGGTAGTACAGATACGCAGTATTTT
-	-	TRBV7-9	TRBJ1-2	CASSLVAGYGYTF	TGTGCCAGCAGCTTAGTGGCAGGCTATGGCTACACCTTC
TRBD1	few	TRBV29-1	TRBJ1-1	CSVRFRQGGTEAFF	TGCAGCGTTCGTTTTAGACAGGGGGGCACTGAAGCTTTCTTT
-	once	TRBV21-1	TRBJ2-2	CASSTILSRGTAPLLGTGELFF	TGTGCCAGCAGCACTATTCTATCACGCGGGACCGCCCCGTTGCTGGGCACCGGGGAGCTGTTTTTT
TRBD2	-	TRBV7-9	TRBJ2-5	CASSRTSGRGYQETQYF	TGTGCCAGCAGCCGGACTAGCGGGAGGGGATACCAAGAGACCCAGTACTTC
TRBD2	-	TRBV5-1	TRBJ2-1	CASSLTGTSGSTEQFF	TGCGCCAGCAGCTTAACCGGGACTAGCGGGAGCACTGAGCAGTTCTTC
-	few	TRBV3-1/TRBV3-2	TRBJ2-1	CASSQDAMSEQFF	TGTGCCAGCAGCCAAGATGCCATGAGTGAGCAGTTCTTC
TRBD2	-	TRBV3-1/TRBV3-2	TRBJ2-2	CASSHIAGAFPGELFF	TGTGCCAGCAGCCATATAGCGGGAGCATTTCCCGGGGAGCTGTTTTTT
TRBD1	-	TRBV28	TRBJ2-7	CASTNRIGTAVYEQYF	TGTGCCAGCACTAACCGCATAGGGACAGCCGTCTACGAGCAGTACTTC
-	-	TRBV15	TRBJ2-7	CATSRNPGTSYEQYF	TGTGCCACCAGCAGGAACCCCGGGACTTCCTACGAGCAGTACTTC
-	-	TRBV18	TRBJ2-1	CASSPMSSYNEQFF	TGTGCCAGCTCACCAATGAGCTCCTACAATGAGCAGTTCTTC
-	few	TRBV19	TRBJ2-2	CASSITSNTGELFF	TGTGCCAGTAGTATTACATCGAACACCGGGGAGCTGTTTTTT
-	-	TRBV2	TRBJ1-6	CASSEAGNSPLHF	TGTGCCAGCAGTGAAGCCGGGAATTCACCCCTCCACTTT
-	-	TRBV7-9	TRBJ2-1	CASSLEAYNNEQFF	TGTGCCAGCAGCTTAGAAGCGTACAACAATGAGCAGTTCTTC
-	-	TRBV5-5	TRBJ2-1	CASSLDGSSYNEQFF	TGTGCCAGCAGCTTGGACGGGAGTTCCTACAATGAGCAGTTCTTC
TRBD1	-	TRBV19	TRBJ1-5	CASQGQGGKQPQHF	TGTGCCAGCCAGGGACAGGGAGGTAAGCAGCCCCAGCATTTT
TRBD1	few	TRBV11-2	TRBJ2-7	CASRTQGAYEQYF	TGTGCCAGCAGGACGCAGGGGGCCTACGAGCAGTACTTC
TRBD1	-	TRBV10-3	TRBJ1-5	CAISELGTGVGQPQHF	TGTGCCATCAGTGAGTTAGGGACAGGGGTAGGTCAGCCCCAGCATTTT
-	-	TRBV10-3	TRBJ1-6	CAITGGYNSPLHF	TGTGCCATCACGGGGGGTTATAATTCACCCCTCCACTTT
-	-	TRBV13	TRBJ1-4	CASSLGLWGQDEKLFF	TGTGCCAGCAGCTTAGGCCTCTGGGGGCAGGATGAAAAACTGTTTTTT
TRBD2	-	TRBV7-2	TRBJ2-3	CASSSGLAESTQYF	TGTGCCAGCAGCTCTGGACTAGCGGAGAGTACGCAGTATTTT
TRBD1	few	TRBV7-6	TRBJ1-3	CASSTGQGTSSGNTIYF	TGTGCCAGCAGCACGGGACAGGGAACTAGCTCTGGAAACACCATATATTTT